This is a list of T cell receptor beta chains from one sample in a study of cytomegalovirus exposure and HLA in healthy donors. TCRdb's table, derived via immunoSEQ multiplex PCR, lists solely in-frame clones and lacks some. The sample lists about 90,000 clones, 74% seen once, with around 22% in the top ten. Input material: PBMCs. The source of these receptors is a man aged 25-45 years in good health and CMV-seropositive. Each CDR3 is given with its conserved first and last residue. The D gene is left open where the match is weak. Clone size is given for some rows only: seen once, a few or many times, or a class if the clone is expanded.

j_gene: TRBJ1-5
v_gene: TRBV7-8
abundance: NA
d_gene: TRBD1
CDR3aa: CASSPDRVFYQPQHF
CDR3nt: TGTGCCAGCAGTCCCGACAGGGTTTTTTATCAGCCCCAGCATTTT

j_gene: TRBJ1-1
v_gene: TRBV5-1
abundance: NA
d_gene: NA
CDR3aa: CASSLGGEDTEAFF
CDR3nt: TGCGCCAGCAGCTTGGGGGGGGAGGACACTGAAGCTTTCTTT

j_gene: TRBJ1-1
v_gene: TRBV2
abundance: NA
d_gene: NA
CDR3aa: CASRGDIGMNTEAFF
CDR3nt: TGTGCCAGCAGAGGGGACATAGGGATGAACACTGAAGCTTTCTTT

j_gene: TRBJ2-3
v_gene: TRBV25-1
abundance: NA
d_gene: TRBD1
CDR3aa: CASRTGVDTDTQYF
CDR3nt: TGTGCCAGCAGGACAGGGGTAGATACAGATACGCAGTATTTT

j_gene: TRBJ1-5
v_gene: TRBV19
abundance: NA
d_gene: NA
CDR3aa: CASSTGTYSNQPQHF
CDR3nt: TGTGCCAGTAGTACAGGGACATATAGCAATCAGCCCCAGCATTTT

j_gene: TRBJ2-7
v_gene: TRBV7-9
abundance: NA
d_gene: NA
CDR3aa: CASSLTGFSSYEQYF
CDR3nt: TGTGCCAGCAGCTTAACGGGATTCAGCTCCTACGAGCAGTACTTC

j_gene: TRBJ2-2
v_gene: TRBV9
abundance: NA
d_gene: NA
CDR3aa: CASSVGLGEAGELFF
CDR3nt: TGTGCCAGCAGCGTAGGACTCGGGGAAGCCGGGGAGCTGTTTTTT

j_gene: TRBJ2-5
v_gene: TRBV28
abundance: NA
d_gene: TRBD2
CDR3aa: CASSLRGLAGVGETQYF
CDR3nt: TGTGCCAGCAGTTTAAGGGGACTAGCGGGAGTTGGGGAGACCCAGTACTTC

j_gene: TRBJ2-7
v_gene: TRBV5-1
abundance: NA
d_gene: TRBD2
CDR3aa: CASSALAGGRAYEQYF
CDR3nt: TGCGCCAGCAGCGCCCTCGCGGGCGGGAGGGCCTACGAGCAGTACTTC

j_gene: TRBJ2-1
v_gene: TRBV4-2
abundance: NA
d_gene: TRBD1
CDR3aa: CASSRLTGTDYNEQFF
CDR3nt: TGTGCCAGCAGCCGGCTTACCGGGACAGACTACAATGAGCAGTTCTTC

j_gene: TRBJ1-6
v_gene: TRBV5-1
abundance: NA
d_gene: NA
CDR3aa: CASSHFDSENSPLNF
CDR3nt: TGCGCCAGCAGTCATTTCGACAGCGAAAATTCACCCCTCAACTTT

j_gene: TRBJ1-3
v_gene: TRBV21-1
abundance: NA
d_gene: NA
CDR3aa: CASSDSGEGNTIYF
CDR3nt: TGTGCCAGCAGCGACTCGGGGGAGGGAAACACCATATATTTT

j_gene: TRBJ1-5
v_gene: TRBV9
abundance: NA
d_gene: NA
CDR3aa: CASSVVVDSFNQPQHF
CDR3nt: TGTGCCAGCAGCGTAGTGGTGGACAGCTTCAATCAGCCCCAGCATTTT

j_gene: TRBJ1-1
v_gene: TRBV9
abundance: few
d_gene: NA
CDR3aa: CASSVVTDGTEAFF
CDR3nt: TGTGCCAGCAGCGTAGTGACAGATGGGACTGAAGCTTTCTTT

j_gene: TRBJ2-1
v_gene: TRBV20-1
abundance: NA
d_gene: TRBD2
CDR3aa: CAGGRSDEQFF
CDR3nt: TGCGCGGGGGGTAGGTCGGATGAGCAGTTCTTC

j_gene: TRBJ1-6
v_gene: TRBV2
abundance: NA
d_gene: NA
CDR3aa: CASIPGLSNSPLHF
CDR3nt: TGTGCCAGCATTCCGGGACTGAGTAATTCACCCCTCCACTTT